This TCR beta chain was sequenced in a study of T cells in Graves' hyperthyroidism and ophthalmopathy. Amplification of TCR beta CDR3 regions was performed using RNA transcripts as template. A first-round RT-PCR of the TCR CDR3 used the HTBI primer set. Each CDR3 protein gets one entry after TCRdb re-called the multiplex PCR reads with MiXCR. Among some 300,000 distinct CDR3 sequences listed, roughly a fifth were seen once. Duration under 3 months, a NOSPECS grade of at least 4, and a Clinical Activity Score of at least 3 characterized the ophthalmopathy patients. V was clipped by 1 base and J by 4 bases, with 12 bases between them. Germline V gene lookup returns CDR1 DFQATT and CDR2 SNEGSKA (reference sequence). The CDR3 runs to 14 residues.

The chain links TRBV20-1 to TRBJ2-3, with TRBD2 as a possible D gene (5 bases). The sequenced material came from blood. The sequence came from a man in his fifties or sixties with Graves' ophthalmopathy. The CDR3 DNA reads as TGCAGTGCTAGAGGACGAGGGTGGGCAGATACGCAGTATTTT. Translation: CSARGRGWADTQYF.